The clone carrying this T cell receptor beta chain was picked up one time. The data stem from a study of shared clonotypes between healthy human individuals. Only in-frame clones appear in the TCRdb table, and some are missing; sequencing was by immunoSEQ multiplex PCR. This repertoire shows 850,000 to 1,200,000 clones, about 80% found once; its top ten account for 1.4% to 1.5%. Germline V gene lookup returns CDR1 SGDLS and CDR2 YYNGEE. V was clipped by 4 bases and J by 6 bases, with 11 bases between them. The CDR3 contains 13 residues. The genes are TRBV9 and TRBJ2-1; D is perhaps TRBD2 (6 bases). The sequenced sample was memory CD4+ T cells sorted from blood. Subset of the sample: CD45RA-negative fraction. This sequence was found in a young man in good health. The CDR3 spells CASSLGGLNEQFF. As DNA, the CDR3 is TGTGCCAGCAGCCTTGGAGGGCTCAATGAGCAGTTCTTC.